This T cell receptor (beta chain) is drawn from a study of blood T cell repertoires in COVID-19. Overall study: Acute and convalescent COVID-19 specimens originated in the United States, Italy and Spain. PBMCs, B-cell-depleted T cells, or T cells were the source of the cDNA or gDNA that made up the material.

As processed by the authors: Reference gene primer amplification yielded estimated nucleated cell counts. Method: immunoSEQ multiplex PCR; TCRdb's copy keeps in-frame clones and lacks some. Clonal size and the V and J genes are those of that table, whereas D and trimming came from the DNA. The table records some 93,000 clones, 65% to 90% of them present only once. CDR3 length equals 15 residues. V gave up 3 bases and J gave up 1 base; unmatched junction bases: 1. CDR1 LGHNA and CDR2 YNFKEQ come from the germline V gene. This clonotype was obtained from a man aged 55 to 70 with acute or convalescent COVID-19. Sequenced: peripheral blood. V is TRBV4-2 and J is TRBJ2-7; 12 bases align to TRBD2. The DNA for the CDR3 is TGTGCCAGCAGCCATGGACTAGCGGGGTCCTACGAGCAGTACTTC. This sequence encodes CASSHGLAGSYEQYF.